These 16 T cell receptor beta chains came from one sample sequenced in a study of T cells expressing NK-cell markers. TCRdb reworked the 5' RACE reads into one entry per CDR3 protein, no DNA. Its listing shows fewer than 400,000 distinct CDR3 sequences. The sequencing sample was made of blood T cells: a sorted CD56 or NKG2C T cell subset, CD4+ or CD8+ T cells, or bulk PBMC T cells (not recorded which). The receptors were gathered from a woman between 45 and 65 years old in good health.

J is TRBJ2-4 and V is TRBV5-1; the TRBD1 assignment by TCRdb is unverifiable without DNA. The CDR3 totals 14 residues. Per the germline V gene, CDR1 is SGHRS and CDR2 is YFSETQ. This chain's CDR3 is CARRTGHASNIQYF.

This rearrangement joins TRBV5-1 to TRBJ2-7; the TRBD2 assignment by TCRdb is unverifiable without DNA. Germline-derived CDR1 and CDR2 are SGHRS and YFSETQ. The CDR3 consists of 14 residues. This CDR3 is CASSLYGRGGEQYF.

The chain joins TRBV7-9 to TRBJ2-3; TCRdb's D call, TRBD2, is unchecked because there is no DNA. This CDR3 contains 19 residues. Germline V gives CDR1 SEHNR, CDR2 FQNEAQ (reference sequence). The CDR3 protein is CASSLGFPGLAGVADTQYF.

The chain employs TRBV29-1 and TRBJ1-1; TCRdb selects TRBD1, and the lack of DNA leaves this call unchecked. Germline-derived CDR1 and CDR2 are SQVTM and ANQGSEA. The CDR3 contains 13 residues. The CDR3 reads CSVRTGLGAEAFF.

This CDR3 reads CASSVGLSASTDTQYF. The J gene is TRBJ2-3, the V gene TRBV9. Germline V lookup: CDR1 SGDLS, CDR2 YYNGEE. This CDR3 comprises 16 residues. The whole variable domain, filled in from reference TRBV9 and TRBJ2-3, reads DSGVTQTPKHLITATGQRVTLRCSPRSGDLSVYWYQQSLDQGLQFLIQYYNGEERAKGNILERFSAQQFPDLHSELNLSSLELGDSALYFCASSVGLSASTDTQYFGPGTRLTVL.

V is TRBV20-1 and J is TRBJ1-5. The CDR3 contains 12 residues. The germline V gene encodes CDR1 DFQATT and CDR2 SNEGSKA (reference sequence). The CDR3 protein is CSASLSNQPQHF.

This chain links TRBV19 with TRBJ2-1. Germline CDR1 and CDR2: LNHDA and SQIVND (reference sequence). This CDR3 spans 17 amino acids. CDR3 protein: CASSIGSAVSSYNEQFF.

The chain carries TRBV18 and TRBJ1-4. The CDR3 runs 16 residues. Germline CDR1 is KGHSH and CDR2 is LQKENI. The CDR3 loop is CASSRQQVSTNEKLFF.

The chain links TRBV20-1 to TRBJ2-3. From germline, CDR1 is DFQATT and CDR2 SNEGSKA (reference sequence). CDR3 length equals 12 residues. CDR3 in amino acids: CSAPGEVDTQYF.

The chain carries TRBV11-2 and TRBJ2-3; TCRdb calls TRBD1, which cannot be checked without DNA. The germline CDR1 and CDR2 sequences are SGHAT and FQNNGV. This CDR3 contains 14 residues. CDR3 loop: CASSPGRNTDTQYF.

V is TRBV5-1 and J is TRBJ2-1; with no DNA, the TCRdb D assignment of TRBD2 cannot be verified. The CDR3 totals 16 residues. CDR1 and CDR2 (germline): SGHRS, YFSETQ. The CDR3 loop is CASSFSGRAQYNEQFF.

This chain uses TRBV7-9 with TRBJ1-2. In germline, CDR1 is SEHNR, CDR2 FQNEAQ (reference sequence). The CDR3 is 13 residues long. The CDR3 reads CASSLDSGVRYTF.

The chain combines TRBV12-3 or TRBV12-4 with TRBJ1-5; checking the TCRdb D call of TRBD1 is not possible without DNA. The CDR3 contains 15 residues. The CDR3 is CASSLAEGGLQPQHF.

This chain connects TRBV29-1 to TRBJ2-7; checking the TCRdb D call of TRBD1 is not possible without DNA. This CDR3 has 14 residues. CDR1 SQVTM and CDR2 ANQGSEA come from the germline V gene. This CDR3 is CSVGDGQVVDEQYF.

This chain uses TRBV14 with TRBJ2-2; checking the TCRdb D call of TRBD2 is not possible without DNA. Germline lookup yields CDR1 SGHDN and CDR2 FVKESK. The CDR3 totals 19 residues. CDR3 loop: CASSRPGLAGGTRSGELFF. Using reference TRBV14 and TRBJ2-2 for the parts outside the CDR3, the full variable domain is EAGVTQFPSHSVIEKGQTVTLRCDPISGHDNLYWYRRVMGKEIKFLLHFVKESKQDESGMPNNRFLAERTGGTYSTLKVQPAELEDSGVYFCASSRPGLAGGTRSGELFFGEGSRLTVL.

The chain has TRBV7-9 and TRBJ2-5; with no DNA, the TCRdb D assignment of TRBD2 cannot be verified. The CDR3 runs 16 residues. Germline V CDR1 and CDR2: SEHNR, FQNEAQ (reference sequence). The CDR3 is CASSLGLGTSGETQYF.